This is a list of T cell receptor beta chains from one sample in a study of PD-1 blockade in classical Hodgkin lymphoma. This table comes from immunoSEQ multiplex PCR, and its TCRdb copy is limited to in-frame clones, with some not included. This sample has roughly 70,000 clones, with approximately 93% found just once. Input material: peripheral blood mononuclear cells (PBMCs). Receptors were obtained from a human donor with classical Hodgkin lymphoma. The CDR3 runs from the conserved cysteine through the conserved F or W. The D gene is left open where the match is weak. Not every row has a clone size; where given, it reads once, few, many or a size class.

>TRBV7-9|NA|NA|TRBJ1-3
CASSFESLARPASGNTIYF
TGTGCCAGCAGCTTTGAGTCCCTAGCTAGGCCAGCCTCTGGAAACACCATATATTTT
>TRBV19|NA|NA|TRBJ2-5
CASSISGRETQYF
TGTGCCAGTAGTATATCGGGGCGGGAGACCCAGTACTTC
>TRBV19|NA|NA|TRBJ2-2
CASSPVRTGELFF
TGTGCCAGTAGTCCCGTACGGACCGGGGAGCTGTTTTTT
>TRBV6-5|NA|NA|TRBJ1-2
CASRFQELYGYTF
TGTGCCAGCAGGTTTCAGGAGTTATATGGCTACACCTTC
>TRBV7-9|NA|NA|TRBJ1-2
CASSLDTGYGGYTF
TGTGCCAGCAGCTTAGATACCGGTTATGGTGGCTACACCTTC
>TRBV27|NA|once|TRBJ1-1
CASSPNRERTEAFF
TGTGCCAGCAGTCCGAACAGGGAGAGGACTGAAGCTTTCTTT
>TRBV20-1|TRBD1|NA|TRBJ1-1
CSAPGQGEAFF
TGCAGTGCACCTGGACAGGGGGAGGCTTTCTTT
>TRBV11-2|NA|NA|TRBJ1-1
CASSLDHQGRAEAFF
TGTGCCAGCAGCTTAGATCATCAAGGGCGGGCTGAAGCTTTCTTT
>TRBV19|NA|once|TRBJ1-1
CASINELSGGHGTEAFF
TGTGCCAGTATCAATGAGCTCAGTGGGGGGCATGGCACTGAAGCTTTCTTT
>TRBV10-3|NA|NA|TRBJ2-3
CAISESANPRDTQYF
TGTGCCATCAGTGAGTCGGCTAACCCACGAGATACGCAGTATTTT
>TRBV20-1|NA|NA|TRBJ1-2
CSARGGRGYTF
TGCAGTGCTAGGGGCGGGCGCGGCTACACCTTC
>TRBV9|NA|NA|TRBJ2-3
CASSVEATEADTQYF
TGTGCCAGCAGCGTAGAGGCCACCGAGGCAGATACGCAGTATTTT
>TRBV10-3|TRBD2|NA|TRBJ2-1
CAISESAGGPWAQFF
TGTGCCATCAGTGAGTCTGCGGGAGGGCCTTGGGCGCAGTTCTTC
>TRBV28|TRBD1|NA|TRBJ1-4
CASRPQGATNEKLFF
TGTGCCAGCAGGCCACAGGGGGCGACTAATGAAAAACTGTTTTTT
>TRBV4-1|TRBD2|NA|TRBJ2-2
CASSQGPSGSSTGELFF
TGCGCCAGCAGCCAAGGGCCTAGCGGGAGTAGTACCGGGGAGCTGTTTTTT
>TRBV5-1|NA|NA|TRBJ1-2
CASSLDTGNYGYTF
TGCGCCAGCAGCTTGGATACGGGTAACTATGGCTACACCTTC
>TRBV7-2|NA|NA|TRBJ2-7
CASSLEEAYEQYF
TGTGCCAGCAGCTTAGAAGAGGCCTACGAGCAGTACTTC
>TRBV5-4|NA|NA|TRBJ2-7
CASSLEETYEQYF
TGTGCCAGCAGCTTGGAGGAAACCTACGAGCAGTACTTC
>TRBV5-1|NA|NA|TRBJ1-4
CASSVEPRRSNEKLFF
TGCGCCAGCAGCGTGGAGCCCCGGCGATCTAATGAAAAACTGTTTTTT
>TRBV6-5|NA|NA|TRBJ1-6
CASTQQGGTLHF
TGTGCCAGCACCCAACAGGGAGGCACCCTCCACTTT
>TRBV11-3|NA|NA|TRBJ2-2
CASSIHSAGELFF
TGTGCCAGCAGCATCCACAGCGCCGGGGAGCTGTTTTTT
>TRBV6-6|TRBD1|NA|TRBJ1-2
CASSKLRTGRNGYTF
TGTGCCAGCAGTAAACTAAGGACAGGGAGAAATGGCTACACCTTC
>TRBV7-2|NA|few|TRBJ1-5
CASSRSTGRQPQHF
TGTGCCAGCAGCCGATCGACGGGACGCCAGCCCCAGCATTTT
>TRBV19|TRBD1|NA|TRBJ2-1
CASSITGGNEQFF
TGTGCCAGTAGTATTACAGGGGGAAATGAGCAGTTCTTC
>TRBV27|NA|NA|TRBJ1-2
CASSRRGYTF
TGTGCCAGCAGCCGACGGGGCTACACCTTC
>TRBV21-1|NA|once|TRBJ1-2
CASSNLSRGRNYGYTF
TGTGCCAGCAGCAATCTCAGTCGGGGACGGAACTATGGCTACACCTTC
>TRBV9|TRBD2|NA|TRBJ2-3
CASSVVPSGGAGDTQYF
TGTGCCAGCAGCGTAGTCCCTAGCGGGGGGGCCGGGGATACGCAGTATTTT